The T cell receptor beta chain under discussion was sequenced for a study of blood T cells in healthy people across ages. As for the study in general: The template switching approach captured approximately one barcoded beta molecule for every two T cells. Study results and caveats: A roughly linear fall in TCR beta diversity per million T cells was seen with increasing age.

This clonotype was counted only a few times. What it binds is not known. The CDR3 is made up of 15 amino acids. With 3 bases clipped from V and 2 bases from J, the junction kept 6 bases outside the gene matches. The germline V gene encodes CDR1 SGHRS and CDR2 YFSETQ. For the second PCR, which ran for roughly 6 to 12 cycles, a sample-barcoded 5' primer and a J-beta primer mix were used. Researchers report that a template-switch adaptor with 12 random nucleotides tagged each cDNA molecule. One entry per CDR3 protein results from TCRdb running MiXCR on the 5' RACE reads. The sample holds around 800,000 distinct CDR3 sequences, around a quarter seen once. The same data also went into a second study, on T cells of mothers and their children.

This sequence originates from a boy between 10 and 17 years old in good health. The specimen was blood. The rearrangement joins TRBV5-1 to TRBJ2-7; 9 bases are a match to TRBD1. This CDR3 is CASSWSGTGTYEQYF. In DNA form, the CDR3 reads TGCGCCAGCAGCTGGAGTGGGACAGGGACCTACGAGCAGTACTTC.